Below, 32 T cell receptor beta chains from the same sample are listed, as sequenced in a study of regulatory T cells in long-lasting Graves disease. As for time point: newly diagnosed GD, antithyroid drugs for less than 3 months. After RNA was extracted from PBMCs, the TCR library was made from it. Relying on iRepertoire HTBI primers and Arm-PCR of CDR3 regions, the team built TCR beta libraries. TCRdb ran MiXCR on the multiplex PCR reads and lists one entry per CDR3 protein. The repertoire holds roughly 360,000 distinct CDR3 sequences, with 12% as singletons. This sample also appeared in a second study, on T cells in Graves' hyperthyroidism and ophthalmopathy.

Source: peripheral blood mononuclear cells (PBMCs), taken at new diagnosis, from a patient treated with antithyroid drugs. The receptors were gathered from a woman aged 18-29 years with Graves disease.

As for this clonotype: A clone one base away is much larger, so this may be a read error. The chain recombines TRBV5-1 with TRBJ2-7; possible D gene TRBD1, 7 bases. V lost 7 bases and J 5 bases, leaving 19 bases between the germline ends. Germline V gives CDR1 SGHRS, CDR2 YFSETQ. This CDR3 region has 14 residues. This chain's CDR3 is CASGLQGHPHEQYF. The CDR3 DNA is TGCGCCAGCGGACTACAGGGGCACCCACACGAGCAGTACTTC.

The chain recombines TRBV11-2 with TRBJ1-2, with 7 bases matching TRBD1. The germline V gene encodes CDR1 SGHAT and CDR2 FQNNGV. The CDR3 contains 15 residues. J lost 6 bases, V lost 5 bases, and 12 bases had no gene match. CDR3 nucleotide sequence: TGTGCCAGCAGCGAACTCCGGGACAGACACGATGGCTACACCTTC. This sequence encodes CASSELRDRHDGYTF.

A remark on this clonotype: A much larger clone differs from this one at a single base, so this may be a read error. The rearrangement joins TRBV18 to TRBJ2-2, with a possible D match to TRBD2 (6 bases). Looked up from germline, CDR1 is KGHSH and CDR2 is LQKENI. CDR3 size: 17 residues. Between the trimmed V and J ends, which lost 2 bases and 3 bases, there was a span of 16 bases. Here the CDR3 reads CASSPSLAETDTGELFF. The CDR3 DNA is TGTGCCAGCTCACCAAGCTTAGCGGAGACGGACACCGGGGAGCTGTTTTTT.

The gene calls are TRBV12-3 or TRBV12-4 and TRBJ2-2; a possible D gene is TRBD2 (5 bases). V was shortened by 3 bases and J by 7 bases, with 15 bases between the two germline ends. The CDR3 sequence is 15 residues long. The CDR3 coding sequence is TGTGCCAGCAGTTTCGGACTCAATCCGAGCGGGGAGCTGTTTTTT. Translated: CASSFGLNPSGELFF.

There are a few counts of this clonotype. This chain links TRBV18 with TRBJ1-1; TRBD1 matches at 7 bases. Trimming took 1 base from V and 5 from J; bases not matched to a gene: 4. CDR1 KGHSH and CDR2 LQKENI come from the germline V gene. This CDR3 is built from 14 residues. CDR3 DNA sequence: TGTGCCAGCTCACCACAGGGGGCAAAGACTGAAGCTTTCTTT. It specifies CASSPQGAKTEAFF. Variable domain in full (rest from reference TRBV18 and TRBJ1-1): NAGVMQNPRHLVRRRGQEARLRCSPMKGHSHVYWYRQLPEEGLKFMVYLQKENIIDESGMPKERFSAEFPKEGPSILRIQQVVRGDSAAYFCASSPQGAKTEAFFGQGTRLTVV.

At least ten counts were recorded for this clonotype. V usage is TRBV12-3 or TRBV12-4 and J usage is TRBJ2-1, with 7 positions matching TRBD2. This CDR3 has 14 amino acids. The junction had 3 bases not matched to a gene; V was cut back by 1 base and J by 6 bases. The CDR3 here is CASSLERGGNEQFF. The CDR3 nucleotides are TGTGCCAGCAGTTTAGAGCGGGGAGGCAATGAGCAGTTCTTC.

In this sample, this clonotype turned up a few times. The chain has TRBV4-3 and TRBJ1-1, with a weak D call TRBD1 (6 bases). This CDR3 is 18 amino acids long. V shed 0 bases and J shed 0 bases, with 17 bases lying between them. Germline CDR1 and CDR2: LGHNA and YSLEER. The CDR3 DNA follows: TGCGCCAGCAGCCAAGATCCGTGGGGGGCCAGGATGAACACTGAAGCTTTCTTT. This translates into CASSQDPWGARMNTEAFF.

This clonotype was seen ten or more times. CDR3: CAWSVNGNQPQHF. Written as DNA, the CDR3 is TGTGCCTGGAGTGTAAACGGAAATCAGCCCCAGCATTTT. The rearrangement joins TRBV30 to TRBJ1-5; D not certain. Trimming cost V 0 bases and J 4 bases, with 7 bases left between them. The CDR3 length is 13 residues. Per germline, CDR1 GTSNPN and CDR2 SVGIG (reference sequence).

Many counts were recorded for this clonotype. V gene TRBV6-2 or TRBV6-3 combines with J gene TRBJ1-2; D might be TRBD1 (5 bases). Trimming left V 8 bases short and J 2 bases short, with 6 bases between. This CDR3 is 11 amino acids long. Looked up from germline, CDR1 is MNHEY and CDR2 is SVGEGT. CDR3: CASGDNYGYTF. In DNA, the CDR3 is TGTGCCAGCGGGGACAACTATGGCTACACCTTC.

This clonotype was recorded a few times. The DNA of the CDR3 is TGTGCCAGCAGTTACAGGGAGTGGTCCTACAATGAGCAGTTCTTC. This translates into CASSYREWSYNEQFF. This chain joins TRBV27 and TRBJ2-1; the D gene is possibly TRBD1 (6 bases). The germline V and J ends were trimmed by 4 bases and 1 base, with 11 bases remaining between them. Germline V CDR1 and CDR2: MNHEY, SMNVEV (reference sequence). This CDR3 spans 15 amino acids.

This clonotype was seen only once. A much larger clone lies one base from this, so it may be a read error. V is TRBV9 and J is TRBJ2-3; D might be TRBD2 (6 bases). Germline assignment: CDR1 SGDLS and CDR2 YYNGEE. The CDR3 is 16 amino acids. In nucleotides, the CDR3 is TGTGCCAGCAGCGTAGGTTGGGGGGAACCCCAGGATACGCGGTATTTT. Its protein product is CASSVGWGEPQDTRYF. Drawing the rest from reference TRBV9 and TRBJ2-3, the complete variable domain is DSGVTQTPKHLITATGQRVTLRCSPRSGDLSVYWYQQSLDQGLQFLIQYYNGEERAKGNILERFSAQQFPDLHSELNLSSLELGDSALYFCASSVGWGEPQDTRYFGPGTRLTVL.

This sequence joins TRBV4-1 and TRBJ2-3; TRBD2 agrees at 7 bases. After removal of 4 bases from V and 4 bases from J, the junction contained 11 bases not matched to a gene. Germline CDR1 and CDR2: MGHRA and YSYEKL. This CDR3 is 16 amino acids long. CDR3 region: CASSPRRLADPDTQYF. In DNA, the CDR3 is TGCGCCAGCAGCCCCAGGCGCCTAGCGGACCCAGATACGCAGTATTTT.

This clonotype was seen many times. The chain uses TRBV19 and TRBJ1-4, with a tentative D call TRBD1 (6 bases). The CDR3 length is 14 residues. Germline V lookup: CDR1 LNHDA, CDR2 SQIVND (reference sequence). Trimming pared 3 bases from V and 5 bases from J, leaving 10 bases between. The CDR3 sequence: CASSITGRNEKLFF. For the CDR3, the DNA is TGTGCCAGTAGTATTACAGGGAGGAATGAAAAACTGTTTTTT.

This clonotype showed up many times. The chain has TRBV2 and TRBJ2-5, with D hard to call. Germline-derived CDR1 and CDR2 are SNHLY and FYNNEI. The CDR3 has 15 amino acids. The ends were cut back, 4 bases at V and 5 bases at J, with 17 bases in the middle. CDR3 protein: CASSGHPEQPETQYF. In nucleotides, the CDR3 is TGTGCCAGCAGTGGACATCCGGAACAGCCGGAGACCCAGTACTTC.

V and J are TRBV19 and TRBJ2-4; D is perhaps TRBD2 (5 bases). CDR1 and CDR2 (germline): LNHDA, SQIVND (reference sequence). Trimming took off 6 bases at V and 8 bases at J, with 23 bases between the two ends. The length of the CDR3 is 16 residues. The CDR3 DNA sequence: TGTGCCAGTAGCCTATCATTACACCCAAAGAGGGACATTCAGTACTTC. This gives the protein CASSLSLHPKRDIQYF.

This clonotype has just a few counts. The rearrangement joins TRBV19 to TRBJ1-1; weak D call: TRBD1 (6 bases). V lost 3 bases and J 1 base, leaving 12 bases between the germline ends. This CDR3 is built from 15 residues. The germline V gene encodes CDR1 LNHDA and CDR2 SQIVND (reference sequence). DNA for the CDR3: TGTGCCAGTAGTATGGCCGGGACACCGAACACTGAAGCTTTCTTT. Its translation is CASSMAGTPNTEAFF.

This clonotype was seen repeatedly, ten times or more. This chain joins TRBV5-4 and TRBJ2-5, with a possible D match to TRBD2 (6 bases). Germline V gene sequence: CDR1 SGHNT, CDR2 YYREEE (reference sequence). Trimming cost V 0 bases and J 1 base, with 10 bases left between them. The CDR3 is made up of 15 amino acids. Here the CDR3 reads CASSLVGRAQETQYF. CDR3 coding DNA: TGTGCCAGCAGCTTGGTCGGGAGAGCCCAAGAGACCCAGTACTTC.

Ten or more counts support this clonotype. Just one base apart from a much larger clone, this may be a read error. This chain uses TRBV7-2 with TRBJ1-1; 8 bases agree with TRBD1. J gave up 0 bases and V 5 bases, and 5 bases lay outside the gene matches. Germline V gene sequence: CDR1 SGHTA, CDR2 FQGNSA. This CDR3 region has 15 residues. CDR3 sequence (DNA): TGTGCCAGCAGCCCCCGGACAGGGATGAACACTGAAGCTTTCTTT. Translating gives CASSPRTGMNTEAFF.

This clonotype was detected ten times or more. The J gene is TRBJ1-1, the V gene TRBV20-1, with a possible D match to TRBD1 (5 bases). Trimming stripped 3 bases from V and 0 bases from J, with 14 bases between. This CDR3 has 15 amino acids. Germline assignment: CDR1 DFQATT and CDR2 SNEGSKA (reference sequence). The DNA of the CDR3 is TGCAGTGCTAGTGGGGGGTGGTATATGAACACTGAAGCTTTCTTT. Its protein product is CSASGGWYMNTEAFF.

This clonotype was found a few times. The CDR3 coding sequence is TGCGCCAGCAGCGGGGAGATAGCCAAAAACATTCAGTACTTC. Protein product: CASSGEIAKNIQYF. The V call is TRBV5-1, the J call TRBJ2-4; perhaps TRBD2 as D (5 bases). From germline, CDR1 is SGHRS and CDR2 YFSETQ. CDR3 length equals 14 residues. Trimming took 4 bases from V and 0 from J, leaving 8 bases between them.

In its sample, this clonotype was seen many times. The rearrangement links TRBV6-1 to TRBJ1-1, with TRBD1 matching over 7 bases. The CDR3 loop spans 14 amino acids. CDR1 is MNHNS, CDR2 SASEGT, per germline. The trim removed 6 bases at V and 4 bases at J, leaving 8 bases unmatched. In DNA form, the CDR3 reads TGTGCCAGCAGCACCGACAGGGTCCTCACTGAAGCTTTCTTT. Translation gives CASSTDRVLTEAFF.

This clonotype was detected a few times. The rearrangement links TRBV5-1 to TRBJ1-1; TRBD1 agrees at 7 bases. V shed 0 bases, J shed 3 bases, and the junction held 8 bases outside the gene matches. Germline values: CDR1 SGHRS, CDR2 YFSETQ. There are 16 residues in the CDR3. The CDR3, as DNA: TGCGCCAGCAGCTTGGATCGTCGCAGGGGGTACACTGAAGCTTTCTTT. It yields the protein CASSLDRRRGYTEAFF. Full variable domain (missing parts from reference TRBV5-1 and TRBJ1-1): KAGVTQTPRYLIKTRGQQVTLSCSPISGHRSVSWYQQTPGQGLQFLFEYFSETQRNKGNFPGRFSGRQFSNSRSEMNVSTLELGDSALYLCASSLDRRRGYTEAFFGQGTRLTVV.

This clonotype was counted many times. The chain employs TRBV11-2 and TRBJ1-1; possibly TRBD1 for D (5 bases). CDR1 is SGHAT and CDR2 is FQNNGV in the germline V gene. V was clipped by 5 bases and J by 3 bases, with 16 bases between them. The CDR3 sequence is 15 residues long. CDR3 in amino acids: CASSLTRRGDTEAFF. The CDR3 bases are TGTGCCAGCAGCCTCACCCGTCGGGGGGACACTGAAGCTTTCTTT.

This clonotype was detected many times. V gene TRBV2 combines with J gene TRBJ2-6; D unresolved. Germline V lookup: CDR1 SNHLY, CDR2 FYNNEI. The CDR3 loop spans 14 amino acids. The V gene lost 8 bases and the J gene lost 4 bases, with 12 bases spanning the gap. The CDR3 bases are TGTGCCAGCCTTCGGTCGGCCGGGGCCAACGTCCTGACTTTC. Translated: CASLRSAGANVLTF. The full variable domain, completed using reference TRBV2 and TRBJ2-6, is EPEVTQTPSHQVTQMGQEVILRCVPISNHLYFYWYRQILGQKVEFLVSFYNNEISEKSEIFDDQFSVERPDGSNFTLKIRSTKLEDSAMYFCASLRSAGANVLTFGAGSRLTVL.

DNA for the CDR3: TGCGCCAGCAGCCGTCTTATCGGACAGGGAATGTTTGGCTACACCTTC. It is translated as CASSRLIGQGMFGYTF. The V and J genes are TRBV4-1 and TRBJ1-2; 8 bases agree with TRBD1. The CDR3 has 16 residues. Trimming removed 4 bases from V and 7 bases from J; junction bases left unmatched: 14. The germline CDR1 and CDR2 sequences are MGHRA and YSYEKL.

This clonotype occurred many times. The rearrangement uses TRBV29-1 and TRBJ1-1; 10 bases are a match to TRBD1. The CDR3 extends over 13 amino acids. Germline V gene data show CDR1 as SQVTM and CDR2 as ANQGSEA. After removal of 3 bases from V and 10 bases from J, the junction contained 8 bases not matched to a gene. CDR3 in amino acids: CSVDRQGAWGAFF. DNA for the CDR3: TGCAGCGTTGATCGACAGGGGGCTTGGGGAGCTTTCTTT. Using reference TRBV29-1 and TRBJ1-1 for the parts outside the CDR3, the full variable domain is SAVISQKPSRDICQRGTSLTIQCQVDSQVTMMFWYRQQPGQSLTLIATANQGSEATYESGFVIDKFPISRPNLTFSTLTVSNMSPEDSSIYLCSVDRQGAWGAFFGQGTRLTVV.

This clonotype showed up many times. The chain uses TRBV18 and TRBJ1-1; no reliable D call. The CDR3 is 12 amino acids. CDR1 and CDR2 from the germline V gene are KGHSH and LQKENI. The V end was cut by 3 bases, the J end by 7 bases, with 9 bases between. The CDR3 bases are TGTGCCAGCTCACCGAACCGGGGTGAAGCTTTCTTT. As protein: CASSPNRGEAFF.

This clonotype was picked up many times. This sequence joins TRBV5-8 and TRBJ2-5; a possible D gene is TRBD1 (6 bases). CDR1 SGHTS and CDR2 YDEGEE come from the germline V gene. The V gene lost 1 base and the J gene lost 0 bases, with 10 bases spanning the gap. CDR3 size: 15 residues. The CDR3 DNA is TGTGCCAGCAGCTTGCCGAGGACAGACCAAGAGACCCAGTACTTC. It encodes CASSLPRTDQETQYF. The variable domain in full, with the rest retrieved from reference TRBV5-8 and TRBJ2-5, is EAGVTQSPTHLIKTRGQQATLRCSPISGHTSVYWYQQALGLGLQFLLWYDEGEERNRGNFPPRFSGRQFPNYSSELNVNALELEDSALYLCASSLPRTDQETQYFGPGTRLLVL.

The rearrangement uses TRBV7-2 and TRBJ2-1; possible D gene TRBD1, 6 bases. The V and J ends lost 5 bases and 1 base respectively, with 18 bases between them. Germline CDR1 is SGHTA and CDR2 is FQGNSA. This CDR3 region has 17 residues. CDR3 amino acids: CASSPQGIGGSYNEQFF. CDR3 DNA sequence: TGTGCCAGCAGCCCACAGGGTATTGGGGGTTCCTACAATGAGCAGTTCTTC.

This clonotype was seen at least ten times. J is TRBJ1-3 and V is TRBV6-5; D gene uncertain. V was shortened by 2 bases and J by 2 bases, with 7 bases between the two germline ends. Germline lookup yields CDR1 MNHEY and CDR2 SVGAGI. This CDR3 is 14 amino acids long. This CDR3 reads CASSYVGPGNTIYF. The CDR3 region has the DNA TGTGCCAGCAGTTACGTGGGCCCTGGAAACACCATATATTTT.

In this sample, this clonotype turned up many times. The V call is TRBV6-1, the J call TRBJ1-2, with D possibly TRBD1 on 5 matching bases. This CDR3 spans 14 amino acids. V was trimmed by 6 bases and J by 7 bases, leaving 18 bases between them. The germline gives CDR1 MNHNS, CDR2 SASEGT. The CDR3 nucleotides are TGTGCCAGCAGCCACCCCCGGCAGGGAGCTGGCTACACCTTC. Translation gives CASSHPRQGAGYTF.

This clonotype has a handful of counts. The V and J genes are TRBV6-2 or TRBV6-3 and TRBJ2-7; no clear D gene. Trimming stripped 0 bases from V and 3 bases from J, with 9 bases between. CDR3 length: 14 amino acids. The germline CDR1 and CDR2 sequences are MNHEY and SVGEGT. The CDR3 reads CASSYSRKNYEQYV. In nucleotides, the CDR3 is TGTGCCAGCAGTTACTCGAGAAAGAACTACGAGCAGTACGTC.